The entry below gives a single TCR beta chain sequence along with its context. Antigen unknown. This entry belongs to a study of cytomegalovirus exposure and HLA in healthy donors. V dropped 3 bases and J dropped 8; count of bases not matched to a gene: 8. Germline CDR1 SNHLY, CDR2 FYNNEI. The CDR3 is made up of 14 amino acids. Vbeta (60) and Jbeta (13) primers were used in the PCR. Produced via immunoSEQ multiplex PCR; TCRdb's table is partial and in-frame only. The top ten hold 1.6% of the sample, which has 150,000 to 200,000 clones, over 75% seen once. General observations from the study: Most subjects had HLA-A and HLA-B alleles reportedly predicted accurately by TCR beta sequences. A likely sequencing artifact accounted for one observed cluster of highly shared sequence variants.

This TCR derives from a woman between 25 and 40 years old in good health and CMV-seronegative. The chain links TRBV2 to TRBJ1-2, with TRBD1 matching 8 bases. The sequenced sample consisted of PBMCs. This CDR3 reads CASSEFQGARGYTF. In DNA, the CDR3 is TGTGCCAGCAGTGAGTTCCAGGGGGCGCGCGGCTACACCTTC.